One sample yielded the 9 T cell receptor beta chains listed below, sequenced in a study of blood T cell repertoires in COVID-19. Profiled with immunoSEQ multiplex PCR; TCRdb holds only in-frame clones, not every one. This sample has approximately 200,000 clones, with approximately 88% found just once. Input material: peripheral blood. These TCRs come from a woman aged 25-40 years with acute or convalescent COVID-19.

The CDR3 DNA reads as TGTGCCAGCAACAAAGGAGCTCTCTCTGGGGCCAACGTCCTGACTTTC. Encoded protein: CASNKGALSGANVLTF. The chain has TRBV28 and TRBJ2-6; no definite D call. The ends were cut back, 7 bases at V and 0 bases at J, with 13 bases in the middle. CDR1 is MDHEN, CDR2 SYDVKM, per germline. CDR3 length: 16 amino acids.

The CDR3 protein is CASSTSGGQARPQHF. DNA of the CDR3: TGTGCCAGTAGTACTAGTGGGGGACAGGCACGGCCCCAGCATTTT. The rearrangement joins TRBV19 to TRBJ1-5; TRBD1 matches at 8 bases. The germline V gene has CDR1 LNHDA and CDR2 SQIVND (reference sequence). With V trimmed by 4 bases and J by 9 bases, 11 bases remained unmatched. The CDR3 consists of 15 residues.

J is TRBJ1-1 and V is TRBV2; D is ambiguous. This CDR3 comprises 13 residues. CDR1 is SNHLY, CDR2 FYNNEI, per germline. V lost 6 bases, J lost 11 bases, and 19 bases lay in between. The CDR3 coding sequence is TGTGCCAGCAGGGACCGGGGTGTCCATATGGCTTTCTTT. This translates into CASRDRGVHMAFF.

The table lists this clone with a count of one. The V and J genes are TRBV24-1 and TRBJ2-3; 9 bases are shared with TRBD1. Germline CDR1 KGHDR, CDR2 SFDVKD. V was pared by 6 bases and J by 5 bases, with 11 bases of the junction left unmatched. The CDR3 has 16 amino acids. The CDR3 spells CATSPAGTGPLDTQYF. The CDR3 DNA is TGTGCCACCAGTCCCGCCGGGACAGGGCCTTTAGATACGCAGTATTTT.

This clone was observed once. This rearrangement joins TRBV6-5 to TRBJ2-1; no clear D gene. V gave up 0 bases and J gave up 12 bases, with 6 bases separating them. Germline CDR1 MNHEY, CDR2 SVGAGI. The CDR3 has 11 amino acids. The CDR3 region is CASSYSGRQFF. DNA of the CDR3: TGTGCCAGCAGTTACTCGGGCAGGCAGTTCTTC.

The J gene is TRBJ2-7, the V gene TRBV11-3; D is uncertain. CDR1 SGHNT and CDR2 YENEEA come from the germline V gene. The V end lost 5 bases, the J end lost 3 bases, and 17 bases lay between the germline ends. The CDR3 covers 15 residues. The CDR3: CASSHARTLIYEQYF. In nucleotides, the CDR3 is TGTGCCAGCAGCCACGCTAGAACTCTGATCTACGAGCAGTACTTC.

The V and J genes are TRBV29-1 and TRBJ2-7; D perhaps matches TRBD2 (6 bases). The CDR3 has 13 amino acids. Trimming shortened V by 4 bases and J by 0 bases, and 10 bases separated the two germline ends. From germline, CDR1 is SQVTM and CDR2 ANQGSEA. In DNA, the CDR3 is TGCAGCGTTGCATGGCGGGGCTCCTACGAGCAGTACTTC. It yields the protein CSVAWRGSYEQYF.

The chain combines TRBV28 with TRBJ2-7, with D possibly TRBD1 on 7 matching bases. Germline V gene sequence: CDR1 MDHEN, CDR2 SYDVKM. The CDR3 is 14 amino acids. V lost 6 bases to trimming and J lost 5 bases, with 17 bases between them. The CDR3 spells CASSQGGRGDEQYF. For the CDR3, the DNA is TGTGCCAGCAGCCAGGGTGGCAGGGGGGACGAGCAGTACTTC.

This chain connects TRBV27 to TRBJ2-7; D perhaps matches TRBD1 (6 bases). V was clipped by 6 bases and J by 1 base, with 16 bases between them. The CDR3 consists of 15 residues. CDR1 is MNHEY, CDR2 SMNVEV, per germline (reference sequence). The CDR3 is CASRTTGISSYEQYF. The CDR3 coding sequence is TGTGCCAGCAGAACTACAGGGATTTCTTCCTACGAGCAGTACTTC.